The next 24 T cell receptor beta chains were all read from a single sample in a study of Ad26.COV2.S vaccination and SARS-CoV-2 variants. The protocol was immunoSEQ multiplex PCR, while the TCRdb copy is restricted to in-frame clones and leaves out a portion. The repertoire has about 350,000 clones, just over 90% of them found once; the top ten carry under 5%. Sequenced material: peripheral blood, taken after recovery from COVID-19. The receptors here all came from a human donor who had recovered from COVID-19.

V usage is TRBV11-2 and J usage is TRBJ2-2; no clear D gene. V was clipped by 1 base and J by 7 bases, with 4 bases between them. CDR3 length equals 12 residues. Germline values: CDR1 SGHAT, CDR2 FQNNGV. The CDR3 sequence: CASSLGDGELFF. The CDR3 region has the DNA TGTGCCAGCAGCTTAGGTGACGGGGAGCTGTTTTTT.

CDR3 residues: CASGLVLFLSPSGGQKNIQYF. CDR3 nucleotide sequence: TGTGCTAGTGGTTTGGTACTTTTCCTATCGCCTAGCGGGGGGCAGAAAAACATTCAGTACTTC. The chain couples TRBV12-5 to TRBJ2-4; 11 bases are shared with TRBD2. Germline CDR1 is LGHNT and CDR2 is FRNRAP. The CDR3 is made up of 21 amino acids. Trimming cost V 0 bases and J 4 bases; bases outside gene matches: 17.

The chain uses TRBV13 and TRBJ2-3; TRBD1 is a possible D gene (6 bases). Germline assignment: CDR1 PRHDT and CDR2 FYEKMQ (reference sequence). V was shortened by 5 bases and J by 2 bases, with 17 bases between the two germline ends. The CDR3 loop spans 16 amino acids. CDR3 coding DNA: TGTGCCAGCAGCCTTCAGACAGGTCGAGACACAGATACGCAGTATTTT. Amino acid sequence: CASSLQTGRDTDTQYF.

The J gene is TRBJ2-7, the V gene TRBV29-1; 12 bases align to TRBD2. The CDR3 totals 15 residues. J lost 6 bases, V lost 5 bases, and 11 bases had no gene match. The germline gives CDR1 SQVTM, CDR2 ANQGSEA. CDR3 coding DNA: TGCAGCGTTTTCACTGGACTAGCGGGGATCGGCGAGCAGTACTTC. Translating it yields CSVFTGLAGIGEQYF.

This clone was counted a single time. The V gene is TRBV2, the J gene TRBJ1-1; no clear D. The CDR3 contains 12 residues. From germline, CDR1 is SNHLY and CDR2 FYNNEI. Trimming cost V 5 bases and J 5 bases, with 9 bases left between them. CDR3 in DNA: TGTGCCAGCAGTCTTAAGCGGACTGAAGCTTTCTTT. Protein: CASSLKRTEAFF.

This rearrangement joins TRBV5-1 to TRBJ1-2, with a tentative D call TRBD1 (6 bases). Trimming removed 2 bases from V and 4 bases from J, with 12 bases in between. CDR3 length equals 14 residues. Germline V lookup: CDR1 SGHRS, CDR2 YFSETQ. The CDR3 coding sequence is TGCGCCAGCAGCTTAGATAAAGGGGGCTATGGCTACACCTTC. Translation gives CASSLDKGGYGYTF.

J is TRBJ1-6 and V is TRBV7-8; unclear D gene. CDR1 and CDR2 (germline): SGHVS, FQNEAQ. Trimming stripped 1 base from V and 14 bases from J, with 12 bases between. There are 13 residues in the CDR3. The CDR3 loop is CASSLGIVETLHF. The DNA for the CDR3 is TGTGCCAGCAGCTTAGGTATAGTGGAAACCCTCCACTTT.

This clone has just a few counts. The chain employs TRBV3-1 (or the pseudogene TRBV3-2) and TRBJ2-2; the match to TRBD1 covers 7 bases. The CDR3 length is 15 residues. Germline-derived CDR1 and CDR2 are LGHDT and YNNKEL (reference sequence). V lost 4 bases to trimming and J lost 6 bases; unmatched junction nucleotides: 8. The CDR3 DNA sequence: TGTGCCAGCAGCCCCCCCAACAGGGGTTCCGGGGAGCTGTTTTTT. It codes for CASSPPNRGSGELFF.

There are a few counts of this clone. Other DNA sequences in the same sample also yield this CDR3. The rearrangement joins TRBV6-5 to TRBJ1-1; D gene uncertain. Trimming took off 5 bases at V and 0 bases at J, with 4 bases between the two ends. From germline, CDR1 is MNHEY and CDR2 SVGAGI. The CDR3 sequence is 12 residues long. CDR3 nucleotides: TGTGCCAGCAGTCGTTTGAACACTGAAGCTTTCTTT. Amino acid sequence: CASSRLNTEAFF.

The chain joins TRBV6-6 to TRBJ2-7; D gene unclear. Germline CDR1 and CDR2: MNHNY and SVGAGI (reference sequence). The V and J ends lost 2 bases and 0 bases respectively, with 8 bases between them. The CDR3 is 14 residues long. The CDR3 nucleotides read TGTGCCAGCAGTTACGTGGCGGACTCCTACGAGCAGTACTTC. Amino acids: CASSYVADSYEQYF.

The rearrangement links TRBV5-1 to TRBJ2-7, with D perhaps TRBD1 (5 bases). CDR3 length: 13 amino acids. Germline assignment: CDR1 SGHRS and CDR2 YFSETQ. V lost 1 base and J lost 5, with 10 bases in between. The CDR3 spells CASSLKGPHEQYF. As DNA, the CDR3 is TGCGCCAGCAGCTTGAAGGGGCCCCACGAGCAGTACTTC.

V usage is TRBV5-1 and J usage is TRBJ1-2, with a possible D match to TRBD1 (6 bases). This CDR3 contains 15 residues. In germline, CDR1 is SGHRS, CDR2 YFSETQ. V was pared by 4 bases and J by 3 bases, with 16 bases between. CDR3 nucleotides: TGCGCCAGCAGCATTGGACAGACGGCCGACTATGGCTACACCTTC. This codes for CASSIGQTADYGYTF.

In this sample, this clone turned up once. The chain couples TRBV13 to TRBJ1-2; 10 nucleotides agree with TRBD1. The ends lost 5 bases at V and 12 bases at J; junction bases unmatched: 3. The CDR3 runs to 11 residues. Germline CDR1 and CDR2: PRHDT and FYEKMQ (reference sequence). This chain's CDR3 is CASSRGTGDTF. CDR3 nucleotides: TGTGCCAGCAGCAGAGGGACAGGGGACACCTTC.

This sequence joins TRBV3-1 (or the pseudogene TRBV3-2) and TRBJ1-1; 7 positions agree with TRBD1. This CDR3 region has 14 residues. Looked up from germline, CDR1 is LGHDT and CDR2 is YNNKEL (reference sequence). Unmatched junction bases numbered 4, after V lost 5 bases and J lost 1 base. The CDR3 protein is CASSARTGNTEAFF. CDR3 in DNA: TGTGCCAGCAGCGCCCGGACAGGGAACACTGAAGCTTTCTTT.

The rearrangement joins TRBV24-1 to TRBJ1-2; 7 bases align to TRBD1. Germline CDR1 KGHDR, CDR2 SFDVKD. The CDR3 covers 14 residues. After removal of 4 bases from V and 6 bases from J, the junction contained 7 bases not matched to a gene. The CDR3 region has the DNA TGTGCCACCAGTGACTCGACAGGGTTGAATGGCTACACCTTC. This sequence encodes CATSDSTGLNGYTF.

This chain joins TRBV7-9 and TRBJ1-1; D remains unclear. V was trimmed by 5 bases and J by 0 bases, leaving 10 bases between them. The germline gives CDR1 SEHNR, CDR2 FQNEAQ (reference sequence). The CDR3 has 14 residues. The CDR3 DNA is TGTGCCAGCAGCCCAGTTGTCATGAACACTGAAGCTTTCTTT. Protein: CASSPVVMNTEAFF.

The rearrangement uses TRBV6-5 and TRBJ1-6; a possible D gene is TRBD1 (5 bases). CDR1 and CDR2 from the germline V gene are MNHEY and SVGAGI. The CDR3 has 11 amino acids. V lost 7 bases to trimming and J lost 8 bases, with 6 bases between them. For the CDR3, the DNA is TGTGCCAGCACGGGGGATTCACCCCTCCACTTT. Protein sequence: CASTGDSPLHF.

The chain couples TRBV9 to TRBJ2-7; the D gene is possibly TRBD2 (5 bases). This CDR3 contains 16 residues. CDR1 is SGDLS and CDR2 is YYNGEE in the germline V gene. Trimming stripped 3 bases from V and 6 bases from J, with 22 bases between. CDR3 sequence reads: CASSADVAVLGGEQYF. The CDR3 nucleotides read TGTGCCAGCAGCGCGGATGTCGCGGTGCTAGGAGGCGAGCAGTACTTC. Together with reference TRBV9 and TRBJ2-7, the CDR3 gives the full variable domain: DSGVTQTPKHLITATGQRVTLRCSPRSGDLSVYWYQQSLDQGLQFLIQYYNGEERAKGNILERFSAQQFPDLHSELNLSSLELGDSALYFCASSADVAVLGGEQYFGPGTRLTVT.

The chain joins TRBV7-2 to TRBJ1-2; weak D call: TRBD1 (6 bases). Germline CDR1 is SGHTA and CDR2 is FQGNSA. The CDR3 is 16 residues long. Trimming took off 1 base at V and 1 base at J, with 13 bases between the two ends. CDR3 sequence: CASSLESGERNYGYTF. DNA of the CDR3: TGTGCCAGCAGCTTAGAATCAGGGGAACGTAACTATGGCTACACCTTC.

V gene TRBV5-1 combines with J gene TRBJ2-1; 11 positions agree with TRBD2. In germline, CDR1 is SGHRS, CDR2 YFSETQ. The CDR3 contains 20 residues. Germline trimming cut 4 bases from V and 7 bases from J; bases unmatched to any gene: 22. The CDR3 loop reads CASSRRASGGPTTEGNEQFF. CDR3 nucleotides: TGCGCCAGCAGCCGTCGGGCTAGCGGGGGGCCGACGACGGAGGGGAATGAGCAGTTCTTC.

The chain joins TRBV6-4 to TRBJ2-1; D is perhaps TRBD2 (6 bases). Per the germline V gene, CDR1 is MRHNA and CDR2 is SNTAGT. V dropped 6 bases and J dropped 3 bases, with 9 bases sitting between them. CDR3 length: 13 residues. The CDR3 DNA sequence: TGTGCCAGCAGCCGGGACTTCTACAATGAGCAGTTCTTC. Its protein product is CASSRDFYNEQFF.

V is TRBV19 and J is TRBJ2-6, with D possibly TRBD1 on 6 matching bases. This CDR3 comprises 16 residues. Germline V gives CDR1 LNHDA, CDR2 SQIVND (reference sequence). V lost 5 bases to trimming and J lost 0 bases, with 11 bases between them. The CDR3 DNA sequence: TGTGCCAGTAGTGGCAGGGGACCCTCTGGGGCCAACGTCCTGACTTTC. Its translation is CASSGRGPSGANVLTF.

In DNA, the CDR3 is TGTGCCAGCAGTGAAGCGAAGGGTGGGGGGCAGCCCCAGCATTTT. Translating gives CASSEAKGGGQPQHF. The rearrangement links TRBV2 to TRBJ1-5; perhaps TRBD1 as D (5 bases). Trimming removed 0 bases at V and 7 bases at J, with 13 bases between. Germline CDR1 reads SNHLY; CDR2 reads FYNNEI. The CDR3 loop spans 15 amino acids.

V and J are TRBV2 and TRBJ1-5; D is ambiguous. The V end lost 2 bases, the J end lost 4 bases, and 6 bases lay between the germline ends. Germline V lookup: CDR1 SNHLY, CDR2 FYNNEI. The CDR3 is 13 amino acids. The CDR3 sequence is CASSERGNQPQHF. The DNA for the CDR3 is TGTGCCAGCAGTGAAAGAGGGAATCAGCCCCAGCATTTT.